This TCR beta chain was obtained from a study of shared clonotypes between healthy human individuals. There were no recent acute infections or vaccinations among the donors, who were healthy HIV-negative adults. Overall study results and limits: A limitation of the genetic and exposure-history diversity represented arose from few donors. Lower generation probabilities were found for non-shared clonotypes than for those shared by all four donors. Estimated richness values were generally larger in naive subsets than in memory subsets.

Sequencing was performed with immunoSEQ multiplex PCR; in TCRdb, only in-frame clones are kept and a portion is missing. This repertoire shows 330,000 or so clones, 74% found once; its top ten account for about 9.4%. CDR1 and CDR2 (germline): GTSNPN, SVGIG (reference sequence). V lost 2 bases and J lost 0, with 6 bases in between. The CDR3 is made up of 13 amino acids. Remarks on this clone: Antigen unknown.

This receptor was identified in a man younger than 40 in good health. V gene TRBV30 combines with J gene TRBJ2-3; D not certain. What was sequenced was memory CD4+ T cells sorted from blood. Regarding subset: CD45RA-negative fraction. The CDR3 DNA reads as TGTGCCTGGAGTCGGAGAAGCACAGATACGCAGTATTTT. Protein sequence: CAWSRRSTDTQYF.